Listed below are T cell receptor beta chains from one sample, sequenced in a study of neurological immune-mediated disorders. TCRdb recomputed calls from the 5' RACE reads with MiXCR, one row per CDR3 protein. Here the sample spans approximately 30,000 distinct CDR3 sequences, under 25% being singletons. Sequencing used PBMCs. These receptors came from a woman aged 60-70 years in good health. Each CDR3 is given with its conserved first and last residue. The D gene is left open where the match is weak. Expanded clones are given a class, and other clones once, few, many or no size at all.

abundance,d_gene,v_gene,j_gene,CDR3aa,CDR3nt
medium-sized,-,TRBV20-1,TRBJ2-7,CSARGTKSYEQYF,TGCAGTGCTAGAGGGACTAAGTCCTACGAGCAGTACTTC
many,-,TRBV20-1,TRBJ1-1,CSATRLRGRNTEAFF,TGCAGTGCAACACGCCTCCGGGGGCGCAACACTGAAGCTTTCTTT
many,-,TRBV27,TRBJ1-2,CASRPSGGGGNYGYTF,TGTGCCAGCAGACCTTCGGGAGGCGGCGGTAACTATGGCTACACCTTC
many,-,TRBV9,TRBJ1-5,CASSVDGLAGQPQHF,TGTGCCAGCAGCGTAGACGGCCTTGCGGGTCAGCCCCAGCATTTT
many,-,TRBV5-1,TRBJ2-7,CASSSHPGTDYEQYF,TGCGCCAGCAGCTCGCATCCCGGGACGGACTACGAGCAGTACTTC
many,-,TRBV7-2,TRBJ2-5,CASSLLRETQYF,TGTGCCAGCAGCCTGCTCCGCGAGACCCAGTACTTC
-,-,TRBV18,TRBJ1-5,CASSPGRGRQPQHF,TGTGCCAGCTCACCAGGTAGGGGGAGACAGCCCCAGCATTTT
many,-,TRBV5-1,TRBJ2-3,CASSLVGNTQYF,TGCGCCAGCAGCTTGGTAGGGAATACGCAGTATTTT
many,TRBD1,TRBV29-1,TRBJ1-2,CSAADREGYTF,TGCAGCGCCGCGGACAGGGAGGGCTACACCTTC
many,TRBD2,TRBV29-1,TRBJ2-3,CSVGTSGVITDTQYF,TGCAGCGTTGGGACTAGCGGGGTCATCACAGATACGCAGTATTTT
medium-sized,-,TRBV18,TRBJ1-1,CASSPTRDTEAFF,TGTGCCAGCTCCCCGACTCGAGACACTGAAGCTTTCTTT
-,-,TRBV5-1,TRBJ2-2,CASSPRTDGSGELFF,TGCGCCAGCAGCCCGCGGACAGATGGCTCCGGGGAGCTGTTTTTT
many,TRBD1,TRBV5-1,TRBJ2-7,CASSPGQYYEQYF,TGCGCCAGCAGCCCGGGACAGTACTACGAGCAGTACTTC
many,TRBD2,TRBV4-3,TRBJ2-2,CASSQDYWRTSGRPNTGELFF,TGCGCCAGCAGCCAAGATTATTGGAGAACTAGCGGGAGGCCGAACACCGGGGAGCTGTTTTTT
many,TRBD1,TRBV20-1,TRBJ2-5,CSARATGGGETQYF,TGCAGTGCTAGAGCGACAGGGGGAGGGGAGACCCAGTACTTC
-,TRBD2,TRBV20-1,TRBJ2-1,CSARSREGGYNEQFF,TGCAGTGCTAGAAGCCGGGAGGGCGGTTACAATGAGCAGTTCTTC
many,-,TRBV5-1,TRBJ2-3,CASSLESTQYF,TGCGCCAGCAGCTTGGAGTCTACGCAGTATTTT
many,-,TRBV6-4,TRBJ1-2,CASSAVPLGGGYTF,TGTGCCAGCAGCGCTGTTCCCCTTGGAGGAGGCTACACCTTC
many,TRBD1,TRBV20-1,TRBJ1-2,CSAPRTGLYGYTF,TGCAGTGCTCCCCGGACAGGCCTCTATGGCTACACCTTC
-,-,TRBV6-2/TRBV6-3,TRBJ1-1,CASSYGGTNTEAFF,TGTGCCAGCAGTTACGGAGGGACGAACACTGAAGCTTTCTTT
many,TRBD1,TRBV7-9,TRBJ1-6,CASSDRTGSSNSPLHF,TGTGCCAGCAGCGACCGGACAGGGTCTAGTAATTCACCCCTCCACTTT
many,-,TRBV7-3,TRBJ2-3,CASSFGGPTDTQYF,TGTGCCAGCAGCTTTGGAGGGCCCACAGATACGCAGTATTTT
many,TRBD1,TRBV6-5,TRBJ2-2,CASSSDRGAGELFF,TGTGCCAGCAGTTCTGACAGGGGCGCCGGGGAGCTGTTTTTT
many,-,TRBV9,TRBJ2-3,CASSVVSTDTQYF,TGTGCCAGCAGCGTAGTCAGCACAGATACGCAGTATTTT
many,TRBD2,TRBV20-1,TRBJ2-1,CSARGFAGGGNEQFF,TGCAGTGCTAGAGGCTTTGCGGGGGGTGGGAATGAGCAGTTCTTC
few,-,TRBV30,TRBJ2-7,CAWKPGGPYYEQYF,TGTGCCTGGAAACCCGGGGGACCCTACTACGAGCAGTACTTC
many,-,TRBV5-1,TRBJ2-2,CASGENTGELFF,TGCGCCAGCGGGGAAAACACCGGGGAGCTGTTTTTT
many,-,TRBV5-6,TRBJ2-1,CASSTGTVGEQFF,TGTGCCAGCAGCACTGGGACCGTGGGTGAGCAGTTCTTC
many,TRBD2,TRBV7-9,TRBJ2-7,CASSLVSTSGGEQYF,TGTGCCAGCAGCTTAGTTTCAACTAGCGGGGGAGAGCAGTACTTC
many,-,TRBV28,TRBJ2-5,CASNVGEETQYF,TGTGCCAGCAATGTAGGGGAAGAGACCCAGTACTTC
-,TRBD2,TRBV5-8,TRBJ2-5,CASSLGLAGGQGETQYF,TGTGCCAGCAGCTTGGGACTAGCGGGAGGCCAGGGGGAGACCCAGTACTTC
many,-,TRBV7-6,TRBJ2-7,CASSLGYGPYEQYF,TGTGCCAGCAGCTTGGGCTACGGACCCTACGAGCAGTACTTC
-,TRBD1,TRBV5-1,TRBJ1-1,CASSEGQGMEAFF,TGCGCCAGCAGCGAGGGACAGGGGATGGAAGCTTTCTTT
many,TRBD1,TRBV5-1,TRBJ2-7,CASSSGQGITYEQYF,TGCGCCAGCAGCTCGGGACAGGGAATCACCTACGAGCAGTACTTC
many,TRBD1,TRBV5-1,TRBJ1-1,CASSSGTGNTEAFF,TGCGCCAGCAGCTCCGGGACAGGGAACACTGAAGCTTTCTTT
many,-,TRBV6-4,TRBJ2-2,CASSDSGQGNTGELFF,TGTGCCAGCAGTGACTCAGGGCAGGGAAACACCGGGGAGCTGTTTTTT
many,-,TRBV3-1,TRBJ2-1,CASSQVGYNEQFF,TGTGCCAGCAGCCAAGTTGGGTACAATGAGCAGTTCTTC
-,-,TRBV15,TRBJ2-1,CATSVARTGAGDEQFF,TGTGCCACCAGCGTAGCCAGAACGGGAGCCGGGGATGAGCAGTTCTTC
-,TRBD1,TRBV7-6,TRBJ2-1,CASSLDLRQGLFSSYNEQFF,TGTGCCAGCAGCTTAGACTTACGACAGGGGCTCTTCAGCTCCTACAATGAGCAGTTCTTC
many,-,TRBV4-3,TRBJ2-3,CASSSSQVTDTQYF,TGCGCCAGCAGCTCCTCCCAGGTCACAGATACGCAGTATTTT
many,-,TRBV11-2,TRBJ2-1,CASSLWGQGEQFF,TGTGCCAGCAGCTTATGGGGGCAGGGGGAGCAGTTCTTC
-,TRBD1,TRBV20-1,TRBJ2-4,CSALRDRGVGEQYF,TGCAGTGCTCTACGGGACAGGGGAGTTGGTGAGCAGTACTTC
many,-,TRBV2,TRBJ1-1,CASREGRGNTEAFF,TGTGCCAGCAGGGAGGGCAGGGGCAACACTGAAGCTTTCTTT
-,-,TRBV20-1,TRBJ2-1,CSAPQGETQFF,TGCAGTGCTCCGCAAGGGGAGACCCAGTTCTTC
-,TRBD1,TRBV18,TRBJ1-6,CATPRDSDRTPVHF,TGTGCCACACCTCGGGACAGCGACCGAACACCGGTCCACTTT
medium-sized,TRBD1,TRBV5-1,TRBJ1-4,CASRSGTGGNEKLFF,TGCGCCAGCAGATCCGGGACAGGAGGAAATGAAAAACTGTTTTTT
many,-,TRBV7-2,TRBJ2-2,CASSSAGVGELFF,TGTGCCAGCAGCTCGGCTGGCGTCGGGGAGCTGTTTTTT
many,-,TRBV28,TRBJ2-7,CASRKQGRGYEQYF,TGTGCCAGCAGAAAACAGGGTCGGGGCTACGAGCAGTACTTC
-,TRBD2,TRBV15,TRBJ2-7,CATSRGLASGQYF,TGTGCCACCAGCAGAGGACTAGCAAGCGGGCAGTACTTC
many,TRBD1,TRBV7-2,TRBJ2-7,CASSRTGAYEQYF,TGTGCCAGCAGCCGAACAGGGGCCTACGAGCAGTACTTC
-,-,TRBV30,TRBJ1-1,CAWTWSLNTEAFF,TGTGCCTGGACCTGGTCCCTGAACACTGAAGCTTTCTTT
many,-,TRBV7-9,TRBJ1-2,CASSQSNYGYTF,TGTGCCAGCAGCCAGAGCAATTATGGCTACACCTTC
many,-,TRBV5-1,TRBJ2-5,CASSLDRETQYF,TGCGCCAGCAGCTTGGACAGAGAGACCCAGTACTTC
-,-,TRBV28,TRBJ1-2,CASSFYGANYGYTF,TGTGCCAGCAGTTTCTACGGTGCTAACTATGGCTACACCTTC
many,TRBD1,TRBV28,TRBJ2-5,CASSTGTGTQETQYF,TGTGCCAGCAGCACCGGGACAGGGACCCAAGAGACCCAGTACTTC
many,-,TRBV5-1,TRBJ2-4,CASSPVPGAKNIQYF,TGCGCCAGCAGCCCTGTCCCTGGTGCCAAAAACATTCAGTACTTC
many,TRBD2,TRBV6-2/TRBV6-3,TRBJ2-3,CASSRGGLGDTQYF,TGTGCCAGCTCACGGGGGGGCCTAGGAGATACGCAGTATTTT
medium-sized,-,TRBV9,TRBJ2-2,CASSVGVLGETGELFF,TGTGCCAGCAGCGTAGGCGTCTTGGGGGAAACCGGGGAGCTGTTTTTT